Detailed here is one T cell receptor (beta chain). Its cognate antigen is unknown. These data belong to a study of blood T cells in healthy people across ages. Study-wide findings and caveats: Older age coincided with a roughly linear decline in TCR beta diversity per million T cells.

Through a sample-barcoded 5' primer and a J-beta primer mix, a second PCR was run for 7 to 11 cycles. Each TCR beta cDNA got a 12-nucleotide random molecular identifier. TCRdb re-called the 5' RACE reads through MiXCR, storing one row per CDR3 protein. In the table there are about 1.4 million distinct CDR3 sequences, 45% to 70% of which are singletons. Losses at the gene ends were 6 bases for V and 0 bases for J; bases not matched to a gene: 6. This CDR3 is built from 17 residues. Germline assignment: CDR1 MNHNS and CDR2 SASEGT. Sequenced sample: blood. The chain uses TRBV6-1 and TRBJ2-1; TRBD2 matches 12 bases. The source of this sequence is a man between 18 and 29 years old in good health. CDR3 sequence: CASSLTSGGNSYNEQFF. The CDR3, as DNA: TGTGCCAGCAGCCTCACTAGCGGGGGGAACTCCTACAATGAGCAGTTCTTC.